This entry concerns a single T cell receptor (beta chain). This sample was included in a study of blood T cell repertoires in COVID-19. About the research overall: Specimens from acute and convalescent COVID-19 originated in the United States, Italy and Spain. Sample material is recorded as cDNA or gDNA derived from T cells, B-cell-depleted T cells, or PBMCs.

Patients at the Seattle site were enrolled during active infection and followed longitudinally. Original methodology: From reference gene primer amplification, estimates of nucleated cell counts were derived. The method was immunoSEQ multiplex PCR; TCRdb's version includes in-frame clones alone and lacks a portion of them. D and trimming were read from the DNA, whereas the V and J calls and clone size are those reported in that table. This sample has 410,000 or so clones, with about nine tenths found just once. Per the germline V gene, CDR1 is MDHEN and CDR2 is SYDVKM. This CDR3 contains 15 residues. The ends were cut back, 2 bases at V and 13 bases at J, with 20 bases in the middle.

This sequence was found in a woman in her forties with COVID-19, enrolled during active disease. V usage is TRBV28 and J usage is TRBJ1-4; D is perhaps TRBD1 (6 bases). Sequenced input: peripheral blood. The CDR3 protein is CASSLGAGATAGLFF. In DNA, the CDR3 is TGTGCCAGCAGTTTAGGGGCAGGGGCGACGGCAGGACTGTTTTTT.